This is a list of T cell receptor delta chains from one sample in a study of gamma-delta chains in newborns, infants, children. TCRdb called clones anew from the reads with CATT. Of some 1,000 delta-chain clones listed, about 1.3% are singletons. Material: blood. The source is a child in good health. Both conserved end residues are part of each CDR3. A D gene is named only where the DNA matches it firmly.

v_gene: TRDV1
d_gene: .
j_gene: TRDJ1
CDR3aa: CALGDRWPSPRVLGSYTDKLIF

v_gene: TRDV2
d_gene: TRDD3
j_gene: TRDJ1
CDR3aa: CACDPVVLGGGGGVLGDRYTDKLIF

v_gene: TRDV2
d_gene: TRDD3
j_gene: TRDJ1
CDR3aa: CACDTLGDRDNTDKLIF

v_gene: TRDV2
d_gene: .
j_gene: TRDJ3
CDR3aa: CACDTVGWDTRQMFF

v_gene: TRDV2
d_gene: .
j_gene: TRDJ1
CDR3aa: CACDTVGDEADKLIF

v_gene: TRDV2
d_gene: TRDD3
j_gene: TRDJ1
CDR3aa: CACDTLGDRGYTDKLIF

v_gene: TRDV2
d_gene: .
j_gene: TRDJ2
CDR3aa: CACDTVPSSGGTAQLFF

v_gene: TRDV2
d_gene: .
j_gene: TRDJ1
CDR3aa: CACDALVFPDKLIF

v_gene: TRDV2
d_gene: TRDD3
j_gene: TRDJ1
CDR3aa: CARDNLGYAGEKGTDKLIF

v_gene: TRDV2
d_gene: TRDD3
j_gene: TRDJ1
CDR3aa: CACDTIRTGGYINTDKLIF

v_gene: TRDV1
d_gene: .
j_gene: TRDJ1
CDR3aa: CALGGRPPVPALLGRYTDKLIF

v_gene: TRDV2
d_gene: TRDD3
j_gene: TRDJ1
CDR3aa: CACDMVPSTGGYDTDKLIF

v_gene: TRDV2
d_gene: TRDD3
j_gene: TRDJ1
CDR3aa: CACDTLTGGYPYTDKLIF

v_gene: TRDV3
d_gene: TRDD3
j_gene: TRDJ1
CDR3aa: CASPPSATTGGCLLELIF

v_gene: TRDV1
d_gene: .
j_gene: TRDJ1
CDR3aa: CALGTVVGVILFDKLIF

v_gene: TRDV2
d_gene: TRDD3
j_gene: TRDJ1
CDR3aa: CACDVLGDLDRGKLIF

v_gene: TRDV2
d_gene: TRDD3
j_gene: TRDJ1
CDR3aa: CACDTVKRLGDMSTDKLIF

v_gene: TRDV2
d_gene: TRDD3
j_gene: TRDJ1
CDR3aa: CACDTVPVRGISADKLIF

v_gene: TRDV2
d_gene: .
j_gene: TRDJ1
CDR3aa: CACDTVGRPYTDKLIF

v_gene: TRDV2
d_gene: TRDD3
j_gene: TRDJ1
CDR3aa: CACDTLVAGDKYTDKLIF

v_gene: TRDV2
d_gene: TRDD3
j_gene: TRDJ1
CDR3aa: CACDVLGVPYTHKLIF

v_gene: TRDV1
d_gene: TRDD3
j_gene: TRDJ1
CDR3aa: CALGELHWGTTWYTDKLIF

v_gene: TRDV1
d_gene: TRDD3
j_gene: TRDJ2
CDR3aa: CALGERTSYWGIQGVTLTAQLFF

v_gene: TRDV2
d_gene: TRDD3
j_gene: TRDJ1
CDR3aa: CACDSVLGMGYTDRLIF

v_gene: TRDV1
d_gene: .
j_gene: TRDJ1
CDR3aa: CALGEPRLRLGITYTDKLIF

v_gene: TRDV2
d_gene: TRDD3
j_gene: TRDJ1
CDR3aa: CACDAVLGDTLTPTDKLIF

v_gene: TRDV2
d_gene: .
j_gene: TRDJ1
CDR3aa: CACDTAPLGGRPPVDKLIF

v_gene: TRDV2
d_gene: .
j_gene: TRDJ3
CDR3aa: CACDTGSAASWDTRQMFF

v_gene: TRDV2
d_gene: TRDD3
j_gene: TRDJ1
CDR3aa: CACDTLLLGDAGFTDKLIF

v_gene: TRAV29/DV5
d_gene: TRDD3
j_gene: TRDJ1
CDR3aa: CAASYVLGGWVKLIF

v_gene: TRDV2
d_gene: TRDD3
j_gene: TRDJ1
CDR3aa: CACDYITGGYLVGVTDKLIF

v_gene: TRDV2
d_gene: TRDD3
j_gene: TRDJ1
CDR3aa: CACDSLGVRGDKPIF

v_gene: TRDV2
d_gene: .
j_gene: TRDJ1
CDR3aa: CACDTVRGIGYTDKLIF

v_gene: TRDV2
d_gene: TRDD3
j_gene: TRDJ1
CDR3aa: CACDTVPLLGDTGAETDKLIF

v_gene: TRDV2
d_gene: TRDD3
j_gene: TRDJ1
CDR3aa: CACDTVGGIRGVVDKLIF

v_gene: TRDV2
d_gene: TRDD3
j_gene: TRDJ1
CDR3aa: CACDKLGDADSPYTDKLIF